This TCR beta chain derives from a study of early T cells in non-severe SARS-CoV-2 infection. On the study more broadly: The study sequenced bulk RNA from unsorted whole blood, with chains unpaired. General study findings and limits: Private and CD4 specificities were missed by VDJdb matching, which favored anti-spike CD8 responses.

Individual cDNA molecules each received unique molecular identifiers attached to them. TCRdb analysed the 5' RACE reads with MiXCR anew, one entry per CDR3 protein. Of 37,000 or so distinct CDR3 sequences listed, roughly 6.2% are singletons. A few counts support this clonotype. Its antigen remains unknown. V lost 6 bases and J lost 3, with 18 bases in between. Germline V gives CDR1 MDHEN, CDR2 SYDVKM. The CDR3 contains 15 residues. Sample: whole blood. The TCR sequence derives from an adult who was a healthcare worker with PCR-confirmed SARS-CoV-2 infection or an uninfected control (not recorded which). V usage is TRBV28 and J usage is TRBJ2-7, with D possibly being TRBD1 or TRBD2 (6 bases each). The CDR3 DNA is TGTGCCAGCAGCGAGGGGGGTACTTGGATCTACGAGCAGTACTTC. Residues: CASSEGGTWIYEQYF.